The T cell receptor beta chain under discussion was sequenced for a study of blood T cells in healthy people across ages. Study observations and caveats: In the absence of known donor CMV status, changes in expanded clonotypes were possibly confounded.

Next came a second PCR, run for roughly 6 to 11 cycles, which used a sample-barcoded 5' primer along with a J-beta primer mix. Sequencing of every sample gave 2.5 million or more CDR3-containing paired-end reads. TCRdb used MiXCR to reprocess the 5' RACE reads, holding one entry per CDR3 protein. The profile covers roughly 1.5 million distinct CDR3 sequences, with approximately 39% appearing a single time and just over 4% taken by the ten largest. The germline CDR1 and CDR2 sequences are SQVTM and ANQGSEA. The CDR3 is 14 residues long. There are a few counts of this clonotype. Its antigen is currently unknown.

The sequenced material came from blood. The chain carries TRBV29-1 and TRBJ2-5; maybe TRBD1 (5 bases). The DNA matches TRBJ2-1 better at its end, which makes the J call doubtful. This clonotype was sampled from a woman between 18 and 29 years old in good health. Here the CDR3 reads CSVQGRMSPETQFF. The CDR3 DNA reads TGCAGCGTCCAGGGCCGCATGAGCCCAGAGACCCAGTTCTTC.